This T cell receptor (beta chain) was retrieved from a study of blood T cell repertoires in COVID-19. Using immunoSEQ multiplex PCR, the repertoire was profiled, and TCRdb retains in-frame clones only, with some absent. The sample consists of about 160,000 clones, more than 70% of them appearing once. Germline lookup yields CDR1 KGHDR and CDR2 SFDVKD. The CDR3 extends over 15 amino acids. Losses at the gene ends were 3 bases for V and 5 bases for J; bases not matched to a gene: 6. This clone appeared a few times. The chain combines TRBV24-1 with TRBJ2-5; 9 nucleotides match TRBD2. The source of this sequence is a man in his 60s who had recovered from COVID-19. What was sequenced was PBMCs or T cells enriched from blood (not recorded which). The CDR3 DNA reads as TGTGCCACCAGTGATCCCGGGACTAGCAGTGAGACCCAGTACTTC. This codes for CATSDPGTSSETQYF.